The rows below give T cell receptor beta chains drawn from one sample of a study of T cells in localized non-small cell lung cancer. The method was immunoSEQ multiplex PCR; TCRdb's version includes in-frame clones alone and lacks a portion of them. Found here are thousands of clones, approximately 30% of them singletons; the top ten hold 6% to 8%. This sample comprised normal lung tissue next to the tumor, obtained before any cancer treatment. The receptor source for this set is a woman aged 35-75 years with stage I lung adenocarcinoma. Each CDR3 is given with its conserved first and last residue. Each record gives: D gene, J gene, V gene, clone size, CDR3 DNA, CDR3 protein. The D gene is left open where the match is weak. Clone size is shown for a subset of rows, as once, few, many or a class of expanded clone.

D: TRBD1
J: TRBJ2-4
V: TRBV6-8
size: -
DNA: TGTGCCAGCAGAACATCCAGCCGGGACAGGGCCAAAAACATTCAGTACTTC
CDR3: CASRTSSRDRAKNIQYF

D: -
J: TRBJ1-1
V: TRBV11-3
size: -
DNA: TGTGCCAGCAGCACGGGACCGGGGAACACTGAAGCTTTCTTT
CDR3: CASSTGPGNTEAFF

D: TRBD2
J: TRBJ2-5
V: TRBV7-7
size: few
DNA: TGTGCCAGCAGCCGAAGGGGAGTAGCGGGGGGGCGAGAGACCCAGTACTTC
CDR3: CASSRRGVAGGRETQYF

D: -
J: TRBJ2-7
V: TRBV11-3
size: few
DNA: TGTGCCAGCAGCCGGCCAGGGGCCACGGGGTACGAGCAGTACTTC
CDR3: CASSRPGATGYEQYF

D: -
J: TRBJ1-2
V: TRBV18
size: -
DNA: TGTGCCAGCTCAACGGGGGCTCAGGGCTATGGCTACACCTTC
CDR3: CASSTGAQGYGYTF

D: -
J: TRBJ1-3
V: TRBV18
size: few
DNA: TGTGCCAGCTCACCACTGGACGTCAGCTCTGGAAACACCATATATTTT
CDR3: CASSPLDVSSGNTIYF

D: TRBD2
J: TRBJ2-1
V: TRBV28
size: -
DNA: TGTGCCAGCAGGCGTAGCGGGAATTCCTACAATGAGCAGTTCTTC
CDR3: CASRRSGNSYNEQFF

D: -
J: TRBJ1-5
V: TRBV11-3
size: medium-sized
DNA: TGTGCCAGCAGCGCCACAGGGCCGGGCAATCAGCCCCAGCATTTT
CDR3: CASSATGPGNQPQHF

D: -
J: TRBJ2-7
V: TRBV6-8
size: few
DNA: TGTGCCAGCAGTCCGGGGCTGGAAGAGCAGTACTTC
CDR3: CASSPGLEEQYF

D: -
J: TRBJ2-5
V: TRBV9
size: -
DNA: TGTGCCAGCAAGGCTAGCACGTACCAAGAGACCCAGTACTTC
CDR3: CASKASTYQETQYF

D: -
J: TRBJ1-1
V: TRBV19
size: few
DNA: TGTGCCAGTAGTGTACGGGGGACGGTAAACACTGAAGCTTTCTTT
CDR3: CASSVRGTVNTEAFF

D: TRBD2
J: TRBJ2-3
V: TRBV11-3
size: medium-sized
DNA: TGTGCCAGCAGTTCTAGGGGCGGGGGGACAGATACGCAGTATTTT
CDR3: CASSSRGGGTDTQYF

D: TRBD1
J: TRBJ2-3
V: TRBV6-8
size: few
DNA: TGTGCCAGCAGGGACTCCGACAGGGGGCTAATGGCGCAGTATTTT
CDR3: CASRDSDRGLMAQYF

D: -
J: TRBJ1-5
V: TRBV11-3
size: -
DNA: TGTGCCAGCAGCTTAGACGGGGGGGAACATCAGCCCCAGCATTTT
CDR3: CASSLDGGEHQPQHF

D: -
J: TRBJ1-1
V: TRBV19
size: -
DNA: TGTGCCAGTAGTATTCTGGGTCGTACCAACACTGAAGCTTTCTTT
CDR3: CASSILGRTNTEAFF

D: -
J: TRBJ2-5
V: TRBV6-8
size: -
DNA: TGTGCCAGCAGCCTATCCGGGATGGAGCAAGAGACCCAGTACTTC
CDR3: CASSLSGMEQETQYF

D: TRBD1
J: TRBJ2-2
V: TRBV25-1
size: -
DNA: TGTGCCAGCAAAACAGGGGGCACCGGGGAGCTGTTTTTT
CDR3: CASKTGGTGELFF

D: TRBD2
J: TRBJ2-5
V: TRBV29-1
size: once
DNA: TGCAGCGTTGAAGACCCTGACGGACTAGCGGGGAGAGAGACCCAGTACTTC
CDR3: CSVEDPDGLAGRETQYF

D: TRBD1
J: TRBJ2-1
V: TRBV9
size: -
DNA: TGTGCCAGCAGCGTCGGACAGGACAATGAGCAGTTCTTC
CDR3: CASSVGQDNEQFF

D: TRBD2
J: TRBJ2-4
V: TRBV14
size: -
DNA: TGTGCCAGCAGCGTTGGACTAGCGGGATCCCAAAACATTCAGTACTTC
CDR3: CASSVGLAGSQNIQYF

D: TRBD1
J: TRBJ2-3
V: TRBV11-3
size: few
DNA: TGTGCCAGCAGCCGGACAGGGGGCACAGATACGCAGTATTTT
CDR3: CASSRTGGTDTQYF

D: -
J: TRBJ2-3
V: TRBV9
size: -
DNA: TGTGCCAGCAGCGTGGGACGGAGCACAGATACGCAGTATTTT
CDR3: CASSVGRSTDTQYF

D: -
J: TRBJ1-4
V: TRBV19
size: few
DNA: TGTGCCAGTAGTCCCCGACAGAGGGTAAAGGAAAAACTGTTTTTT
CDR3: CASSPRQRVKEKLFF

D: -
J: TRBJ2-1
V: TRBV5-1
size: -
DNA: TGCGCCAGCAGCTTTGAGGGGCCCCCCTCCTACAATGAGCAGTTCTTC
CDR3: CASSFEGPPSYNEQFF

D: -
J: TRBJ2-7
V: TRBV7-5
size: few
DNA: TGTGCCAGCAGCCCCGACCTTGACAGCGGGATTACCTACGAGCAGTACTTC
CDR3: CASSPDLDSGITYEQYF

D: TRBD1
J: TRBJ1-1
V: TRBV11-3
size: few
DNA: TGTGCCAGCAGCTCACAGGGGGCTAACACTGAAGCTTTCTTT
CDR3: CASSSQGANTEAFF

D: -
J: TRBJ2-3
V: TRBV29-1
size: once
DNA: TGCAGCGCTGGGGCAGATAGCACAGATACGCAGTATTTT
CDR3: CSAGADSTDTQYF

D: TRBD2
J: TRBJ2-1
V: TRBV6-8
size: -
DNA: TGTGCCAGCAGTTCAGGGGAACTAGCGGGAAATGAGCAGTTCTTC
CDR3: CASSSGELAGNEQFF

D: -
J: TRBJ1-3
V: TRBV6-8
size: few
DNA: TGTGCCAGCAGGAGGGAATCGGGCACTGGAAACACCATATATTTT
CDR3: CASRRESGTGNTIYF

D: -
J: TRBJ2-3
V: TRBV5-1
size: -
DNA: TGCGCCAGCAGCTTGGGGCTAGCGTTGAGCACAGATACGCAGTATTTT
CDR3: CASSLGLALSTDTQYF

D: -
J: TRBJ1-1
V: TRBV9
size: -
DNA: TGTGCCAGCAGCGCTCCCGACAGGGAAGCTTTCTTT
CDR3: CASSAPDREAFF

D: TRBD2
J: TRBJ2-1
V: TRBV9
size: medium-sized
DNA: TGTGCCAGCAGCGGACCAGCGGGGGGGCTTCTTCATGAGCAGTTCTTC
CDR3: CASSGPAGGLLHEQFF

D: -
J: TRBJ1-2
V: TRBV28
size: few
DNA: TGTGCCAGCAGCCTCCTAGCTAACTATGGCTACACCTTC
CDR3: CASSLLANYGYTF

D: -
J: TRBJ1-2
V: TRBV5-1
size: -
DNA: TGCGCCAGCAGCTCCGGTGAGCTTCGGAACTATGGCTACACCTTC
CDR3: CASSSGELRNYGYTF

D: TRBD1
J: TRBJ1-3
V: TRBV11-3
size: few
DNA: TGTGCCAGCAGCACCAGACTAACAGGGGATGCAAACACCATATATTTT
CDR3: CASSTRLTGDANTIYF

D: -
J: TRBJ2-7
V: TRBV11-3
size: -
DNA: TGTGCCAGCAGCTTGGGGCCCAGCTCCTACGAGCAGTACTTC
CDR3: CASSLGPSSYEQYF

D: -
J: TRBJ1-2
V: TRBV5-1
size: -
DNA: TGCGCCAGCAGCCGAGGTGAAACGAGGAGACTAACAGGGCTGAGTGGCTACACCTTC
CDR3: CASSRGETRRLTGLSGYTF

D: -
J: TRBJ1-4
V: TRBV5-1
size: -
DNA: TGCGCCAGCAGTCAGACCCCCCGGCGGGAAAAACTGTTTTTT
CDR3: CASSQTPRREKLFF

D: -
J: TRBJ2-7
V: TRBV1
size: medium-sized
DNA: TGCGCCAGCAGCTTGGGAGGGACTTCAGCCTACGAGCAGTACTTC
CDR3: CASSLGGTSAYEQYF

D: -
J: TRBJ1-1
V: TRBV6-8
size: few
DNA: TGTGCCAGCAATAGTATATGGACTGAAGCTTTCTTT
CDR3: CASNSIWTEAFF

D: TRBD1
J: TRBJ1-1
V: TRBV19
size: -
DNA: TGTGCCAGTATTTGGCAGGGGGCCGGGAACACTGAAGCTTTCTTT
CDR3: CASIWQGAGNTEAFF

D: -
J: TRBJ2-1
V: TRBV18
size: -
DNA: TGTGCCAGCTCACCACTGCAGGGGGGGGTCAATGAGCAGTTCTTC
CDR3: CASSPLQGGVNEQFF

D: -
J: TRBJ1-2
V: TRBV10-3
size: few
DNA: TGTGCCAGCTACACCAGACCGGTCGACAGCAGACCCTATGGCTACACCTTC
CDR3: CASYTRPVDSRPYGYTF

D: -
J: TRBJ1-5
V: TRBV18
size: -
DNA: TGTGCCAGCTCACCAGAAAATCAGCCCCAGCATTTT
CDR3: CASSPENQPQHF

D: -
J: TRBJ1-4
V: TRBV11-3
size: medium-sized
DNA: TGTGCCAGCAGCCCATCCCTGTCCTTAAATGAAAAACTGTTTTTT
CDR3: CASSPSLSLNEKLFF

D: TRBD1
J: TRBJ2-5
V: TRBV29-1
size: -
DNA: TGCAGCGTCGCAGGGGGCTGGCAAGAGACCCAGTACTTC
CDR3: CSVAGGWQETQYF

D: -
J: TRBJ1-5
V: TRBV2
size: medium-sized
DNA: TGTGCCAGCAGTGAAGGCGCCAGCCTTAATCAGCCCCAGCATTTT
CDR3: CASSEGASLNQPQHF

D: -
J: TRBJ1-1
V: TRBV12-5
size: -
DNA: TGTGCTAGTGGTTTGGTCCAGGGGAGCGGCACTGAAGCTTTCTTT
CDR3: CASGLVQGSGTEAFF

D: -
J: TRBJ2-3
V: TRBV18
size: -
DNA: TGTGCCAGCTCACCAGGGGCGGGAAGGACAGATACGCAGTATTTT
CDR3: CASSPGAGRTDTQYF